A single sample is the source of the 29 T cell receptor beta chains below, sequenced in a study of cytomegalovirus exposure and HLA in healthy donors (dated by TCRdb to 2016 to 2017). The library was obtained by the immunoSEQ multiplex PCR assay. The table comes from immuneACCESS by way of TCRdb, which keeps in-frame sequences with V and J called. Part of the clones is missing from these tables; in studies checked, under half for an unresolved V gene and the rest for unknown reasons. The sample table records over 150,000 clones; roughly nine tenths of these occur just once. Roughly 3% of the sample is taken by the ten largest. Sequenced input: PBMCs. The receptors were sampled from a woman between 18 and 30 years old in good health and CMV-seropositive.

This clone was found a few times. The rearrangement links TRBV2 to TRBJ1-2; 10 bases map to TRBD1. Germline trimming cut 10 bases from V and 3 bases from J; bases unmatched to any gene: 5. The germline V gene encodes CDR1 SNHLY and CDR2 FYNNEI. This CDR3 spans 13 amino acids. CDR3 residues: CANRDRGDYGYTF. DNA of the CDR3: TGTGCCAACAGGGACAGGGGAGACTATGGCTACACCTTC.

The chain recombines TRBV10-3 with TRBJ2-1, with D maybe TRBD2 (7 bases). V was pared by 6 bases and J by 6 bases, with 12 bases between. Germline V gene sequence: CDR1 ENHRY, CDR2 SYGVKD. This CDR3 spans 13 amino acids. This chain's CDR3 is CAIRAGAINEQFF. CDR3 coding DNA: TGTGCCATCAGGGCGGGGGCGATCAATGAGCAGTTCTTC.

The rearrangement links TRBV19 to TRBJ1-2; D perhaps matches TRBD1 (6 bases). Trimming cost V 8 bases and J 4 bases, with 14 bases left between them. The CDR3 contains 13 residues. The germline CDR1 and CDR2 sequences are LNHDA and SQIVND (reference sequence). The CDR3 here is CASRERQVYGYTF. In DNA form, the CDR3 reads TGTGCCAGTCGAGAAAGACAGGTCTATGGCTACACCTTC.

The chain couples TRBV29-1 to TRBJ2-1, with TRBD2 as a possible D gene (6 bases). The germline V gene has CDR1 SQVTM and CDR2 ANQGSEA. This CDR3 is built from 13 residues. Trimming removed 7 bases at V and 9 bases at J, with 19 bases between. The CDR3 nucleotides read TGCAGCGGGGAAGCGAGGCGGGGAGGTGAGCAGTTCTTC. Translating it yields CSGEARRGGEQFF.

V is TRBV6-4 and J is TRBJ1-4; 10 nucleotides match TRBD1. With 4 bases clipped from V and 8 bases from J, the junction kept 10 bases outside the gene matches. CDR1 and CDR2 (germline): MRHNA, SNTAGT. This CDR3 comprises 16 residues. CDR3 in amino acids: CASSGFRQGANEKLFF. The CDR3 coding sequence is TGTGCCAGCAGTGGGTTTCGACAGGGGGCGAACGAAAAACTGTTTTTT.

The V and J genes are TRBV6-6 and TRBJ2-1; 14 bases agree with TRBD2. This CDR3 is 16 amino acids long. CDR1 and CDR2 (germline): MNHNY, SVGAGI (reference sequence). J gave up 4 bases and V 5 bases, and 4 bases lay outside the gene matches. The CDR3 DNA reads TGTGCCAGCAGTAAGGGACTAGCGGGAGCATACAATGAGCAGTTCTTC. Translation: CASSKGLAGAYNEQFF.

The chain employs TRBV19 and TRBJ1-1; D gene ambiguous. The V gene's germline CDR1 is LNHDA and CDR2 SQIVND (reference sequence). The CDR3 length is 16 residues. V was cut by 7 bases and J by 0 bases, with 18 bases left in between. CDR3 coding DNA: TGTGCCAGTATCTCTAGTAAGAGGGATCTGAACACTGAAGCTTTCTTT. It specifies CASISSKRDLNTEAFF.

The chain links TRBV19 to TRBJ2-1; 9 bases are a match to TRBD2. Germline-derived CDR1 and CDR2 are LNHDA and SQIVND (reference sequence). This CDR3 is built from 15 residues. The J segment lost 4 bases and the V segment lost 3 bases, leaving 4 bases of the junction unmatched. CDR3 sequence (DNA): TGTGCCAGTAGTATTGCTAGCGGGGCTTACAATGAGCAGTTCTTC. Amino acids: CASSIASGAYNEQFF. The full variable domain, its missing parts supplied by reference TRBV19 and TRBJ2-1, is DGGITQSPKYLFRKEGQNVTLSCEQNLNHDAMYWYRQDPGQGLRLIYYSQIVNDFQKGDIAEGYSVSREKKESFPLTVTSAQKNPTAFYLCASSIASGAYNEQFFGPGTRLTVL.

This chain uses TRBV6-1 with TRBJ2-7, with 7 bases that match TRBD1. This CDR3 has 14 residues. The germline V gene has CDR1 MNHNS and CDR2 SASEGT. Germline trimming cut 5 bases from V and 3 bases from J; bases unmatched to any gene: 7. The CDR3 is CASSRTGPYYEQYF. The CDR3 nucleotides are TGTGCCAGCAGTCGGACAGGACCTTACTACGAGCAGTACTTC.

The chain carries TRBV4-2 and TRBJ1-4, with 10 bases that match TRBD1. CDR1 and CDR2 (germline): LGHNA, YNFKEQ. The CDR3 covers 15 residues. J was trimmed by 8 bases and V by 1 base; bases with no gene match: 4. CDR3 region: CASSQGGQGREKLFF. In DNA, the CDR3 is TGTGCCAGCAGCCAAGGGGGACAGGGGCGGGAAAAACTGTTTTTT.

V usage is TRBV27 and J usage is TRBJ2-7, with unresolved D. This CDR3 is built from 14 residues. V lost 3 bases and J 3 bases, leaving 12 bases between the germline ends. The germline V gene has CDR1 MNHEY and CDR2 SMNVEV (reference sequence). In DNA form, the CDR3 reads TGTGCCAGCAGTTTTCCCAGGCTGGACTACGAGCAGTACTTC. Translation gives CASSFPRLDYEQYF.

The chain links TRBV9 to TRBJ2-3; 12 positions match TRBD2. Germline V gene data show CDR1 as SGDLS and CDR2 as YYNGEE. V shed 5 bases, J shed 2 bases, and the junction held 6 bases outside the gene matches. CDR3 size: 16 residues. This chain's CDR3 is CASSTLAGGITDTQYF. CDR3 sequence (DNA): TGTGCCAGCAGTACTCTAGCGGGGGGGATCACAGATACGCAGTATTTT.

V and J are TRBV7-9 and TRBJ1-1; 8 bases align to TRBD1. Germline values: CDR1 SEHNR, CDR2 FQNEAQ (reference sequence). The CDR3 length is 14 residues. The junction had 7 bases not matched to a gene; V was cut back by 8 bases and J by 2 bases. CDR3 loop: CASLIQGGNTEAFF. The CDR3 nucleotides read TGTGCCAGCCTCATACAGGGGGGTAACACTGAAGCTTTCTTT.

The V call is TRBV5-1, the J call TRBJ1-1; D is perhaps TRBD1 (6 bases). V dropped 6 bases and J dropped 6 bases, with 21 bases sitting between them. Germline loops: CDR1 SGHRS, CDR2 YFSETQ. This CDR3 spans 15 amino acids. This CDR3 reads CASNPRGGLVPEAFF. CDR3 sequence (DNA): TGCGCCAGCAACCCTAGGGGGGGGCTAGTCCCTGAAGCTTTCTTT.

This rearrangement joins TRBV10-3 to TRBJ2-7, with TRBD2 matching 8 bases. The CDR3 is 13 amino acids. J lost 6 bases, V lost 3 bases, and 4 bases had no gene match. Germline loops: CDR1 ENHRY, CDR2 SYGVKD. This CDR3 reads CAISELAALEQYF. The CDR3 nucleotides are TGTGCCATCAGTGAACTAGCGGCCCTCGAGCAGTACTTC.

The rearrangement joins TRBV18 to TRBJ1-1, with D maybe TRBD1 (6 bases). V shed 5 bases and J shed 0 bases, with 16 bases lying between them. The CDR3 is 16 residues long. Germline lookup yields CDR1 KGHSH and CDR2 LQKENI. The CDR3 here is CASSSDSILLNTEAFF. CDR3 nucleotides: TGTGCCAGCTCATCGGACAGTATCCTACTGAACACTGAAGCTTTCTTT.

This chain connects TRBV11-2 to TRBJ2-3; D is ambiguous. This CDR3 contains 12 residues. Germline CDR1 is SGHAT and CDR2 is FQNNGV. Trimming removed 3 bases at V and 4 bases at J, with 5 bases between. CDR3 sequence: CASSFRADTQYF. Written as DNA, the CDR3 is TGTGCCAGCAGCTTTCGGGCAGATACGCAGTATTTT.

This clone was seen ten or more times. The V gene is TRBV6-4, the J gene TRBJ2-1; the match to TRBD2 covers 8 bases. Looked up from germline, CDR1 is MRHNA and CDR2 is SNTAGT. The CDR3 covers 16 residues. With V trimmed by 1 base and J by 0 bases, 2 bases remained unmatched. The CDR3 is CASSDWGTSSYNEQFF. CDR3 DNA: TGTGCCAGCAGTGACTGGGGGACTAGCTCCTACAATGAGCAGTTCTTC.

The chain couples TRBV7-2 to TRBJ2-4; 13 bases agree with TRBD2. The CDR3 runs to 17 residues. Germline V CDR1 and CDR2: SGHTA, FQGNSA. The V gene end was trimmed by 5 bases and the J gene end by 6 bases; junction bases not matched to a gene: 10. The CDR3 loop reads CASSLRTSGSLGNIQYF. DNA for the CDR3: TGTGCCAGCAGCCTACGGACTAGCGGGAGTTTAGGAAACATTCAGTACTTC. The whole variable domain, filled in from reference TRBV7-2 and TRBJ2-4, reads GAGVSQSPSNKVTEKGKDVELRCDPISGHTALYWYRQSLGQGLEFLIYFQGNSAPDKSGLPSDRFSAERTGGSVSTLTIQRTQQEDSAVYLCASSLRTSGSLGNIQYFGAGTRLSVL.

The chain couples TRBV5-4 to TRBJ1-5; perhaps TRBD1 as D (5 bases). CDR1 is SGHNT and CDR2 is YYREEE in the germline V gene (reference sequence). The CDR3 has 13 amino acids. V dropped 3 bases and J dropped 2 bases, with 6 bases sitting between them. The CDR3 DNA follows: TGTGCCAGCAGCTGGGGGGGCAATCAGCCCCAGCATTTT. Encoded protein: CASSWGGNQPQHF.

There are a few counts of this clone. This sequence joins TRBV18 and TRBJ2-7; perhaps TRBD1 as D (6 bases). V dropped 3 bases and J dropped 2 bases, with 11 bases sitting between them. The germline CDR1 and CDR2 sequences are KGHSH and LQKENI. The CDR3 length is 14 residues. This CDR3 reads CASSPRTATYEQYF. CDR3 bases: TGTGCCAGCTCACCCCGGACAGCAACCTACGAGCAGTACTTC.

This clone has only one observation. The V gene is TRBV15, the J gene TRBJ1-4, with D unclear. In germline, CDR1 is LNHNV, CDR2 YYDKDF (reference sequence). V lost 1 base to trimming and J lost 0 bases, with 6 bases between them. The CDR3 contains 15 residues. The CDR3 coding sequence is TGTGCCACCAGCAGAGGGCCAGCAACTAATGAAAAACTGTTTTTT. Translated, it gives CATSRGPATNEKLFF.

The rearrangement joins TRBV7-8 to TRBJ2-1, with D perhaps matching TRBD2 (6 bases). The CDR3 runs 19 residues. CDR1 is SGHVS and CDR2 is FQNEAQ in the germline V gene. The V gene lost 0 bases and the J gene lost 2 bases, with 20 bases spanning the gap. In DNA, the CDR3 is TGTGCCAGCAGCTTAGCACCCGGACTGGGGCTAGCGACCTACAATGAGCAGTTCTTC. It is translated as CASSLAPGLGLATYNEQFF.

The chain joins TRBV5-3 to TRBJ2-7; no clear D gene. TRBV5-3 is known as an ORF, though its function is uncertain. This CDR3 has 9 residues. CDR3 amino acids: CARSLRNSV. DNA for the CDR3: TGTGCCAGAAGCTTGAGGAATAGCGTC.

The chain employs TRBV2 and TRBJ2-1; TRBD2 matches at 8 bases. The V and J ends lost 6 bases and 6 bases, in that order; junction bases with no gene match: 7. The germline gives CDR1 SNHLY, CDR2 FYNNEI. CDR3 length: 14 amino acids. The CDR3 nucleotides are TGTGCCAGCAGGAAACTAGCGGCTCTCAATGAGCAGTTCTTC. Translated: CASRKLAALNEQFF.

V and J are TRBV7-8 and TRBJ1-3, with 8 bases aligning to TRBD1. The germline V gene encodes CDR1 SGHVS and CDR2 FQNEAQ. The CDR3 is made up of 15 amino acids. Unmatched junction bases numbered 3, after V lost 5 bases and J lost 0 bases. The CDR3 here is CASSLGTGSGNTIYF. DNA for the CDR3: TGTGCCAGCAGCCTAGGGACAGGCTCTGGAAACACCATATATTTT. Full variable domain (remainder filled in from reference TRBV7-8 and TRBJ1-3): GAGVSQSPRYKVAKRGQDVALRCDPISGHVSLFWYQQALGQGPEFLTYFQNEAQLDKSGLPSDRFFAERPEGSVSTLKIQRTQQEDSAVYLCASSLGTGSGNTIYFGEGSWLTVV.

The V call is TRBV18, the J call TRBJ2-5; 7 bases align to TRBD1. Trimming at V came to 1 base and at J to 6 bases, leaving 14 bases not matched to a gene. Per germline, CDR1 KGHSH and CDR2 LQKENI. The CDR3 is made up of 17 amino acids. The CDR3 reads CASSPQNTGEGMKTQYF. DNA of the CDR3: TGTGCCAGCTCACCACAGAACACAGGGGAAGGGATGAAGACCCAGTACTTC.

The rearrangement links TRBV15 to TRBJ2-2; 10 nucleotides align to TRBD1. This CDR3 region has 15 residues. V was pared by 5 bases and J by 6 bases, with 6 bases of the junction left unmatched. The germline V gene has CDR1 LNHNV and CDR2 YYDKDF (reference sequence). The CDR3 nucleotides read TGTGCCACCAGCCGCGGGACAGGGGAAGCCGGGGAGCTGTTTTTT. Its translation is CATSRGTGEAGELFF.

This chain links TRBV7-9 with TRBJ1-3; perhaps TRBD1 as D (5 bases). Between the trimmed V and J ends, which lost 1 base and 0 bases, there was a span of 10 bases. The germline V gene encodes CDR1 SEHNR and CDR2 FQNEAQ (reference sequence). This CDR3 spans 16 amino acids. The CDR3 reads CASSLVTDSSGNTIYF. The CDR3 nucleotides are TGTGCCAGCAGCTTAGTGACCGACAGCTCTGGAAACACCATATATTTT.